A single sample gave rise to the 28 T cell receptor beta chains below, sequenced in a study of T-cell reconstitution after alpha-beta-depleted transplantation in children. During its preparation, the TCRbeta library received unique molecular identifiers. TCRdb analysed the PCR reads with MiXCR anew, one entry per CDR3 protein. The sample carries 300,000 to 400,000 distinct CDR3 sequences, 15% to 20% recorded once. The material was PBMCs, mostly from graft donor cells, obtained 360 days after TCRalphabeta/CD19-depleted stem cell transplant. These TCRs come from a male patient aged 2-10 years who had a stem cell transplant for acute lymphoblastic leukemia, so the T cells may come from the graft donor.

The chain has TRBV12-3 or TRBV12-4 and TRBJ2-3; no firm D call. V shed 7 bases and J shed 5 bases, with 16 bases lying between them. The CDR3 loop spans 14 amino acids. This CDR3 reads CASNLWASGDTQYF. The CDR3 DNA is TGTGCCAGCAACTTATGGGCCTCGGGAGATACGCAGTATTTT.

The chain recombines TRBV24-1 with TRBJ1-2; the D gene is possibly TRBD1 (6 bases). The CDR3 loop spans 16 amino acids. Germline CDR1 and CDR2: KGHDR and SFDVKD. Trimming took 4 bases from V and 1 from J, leaving 15 bases between them. The CDR3 sequence is CATSDNEGTRNYGYTF. The CDR3 region has the DNA TGTGCCACCAGTGACAACGAAGGGACACGTAACTATGGCTACACCTTC.

This clonotype was picked up many times. The J gene is TRBJ2-2, the V gene TRBV29-1; 8 positions match TRBD1. Germline V gene data show CDR1 as SQVTM and CDR2 as ANQGSEA. Germline trimming cut 5 bases from V and 7 bases from J; bases unmatched to any gene: 3. The CDR3 spans 12 residues. The CDR3 DNA reads TGCAGCGTTCTGACAGGGGTCGGGGAGCTGTTTTTT. Translated, it gives CSVLTGVGELFF.

This clonotype occurred a few times. The V gene is TRBV7-9, the J gene TRBJ2-5; possible D gene TRBD2, 6 bases. Germline V lookup: CDR1 SEHNR, CDR2 FQNEAQ (reference sequence). V lost 1 base and J lost 6, with 15 bases in between. This CDR3 has 15 residues. The CDR3 DNA sequence: TGTGCCAGCAGCTTAGTTCTAGCGAGCTTAAAGACCCAGTACTTC. Amino acids: CASSLVLASLKTQYF.

This clonotype was found a few times. The chain links TRBV20-1 to TRBJ1-3; the match to TRBD1 covers 9 bases. Germline V gene sequence: CDR1 DFQATT, CDR2 SNEGSKA (reference sequence). This CDR3 has 14 amino acids. The V and J ends lost 5 bases and 4 bases, in that order; junction bases with no gene match: 6. The CDR3 spells CSASRQGGGNTIYF. CDR3 coding DNA: TGCAGTGCTTCCCGACAGGGGGGAGGAAACACCATATATTTT.

The gene calls are TRBV6-4 and TRBJ2-3; perhaps D is TRBD1 or TRBD2 (5 bases each). V was shortened by 4 bases and J by 2 bases, with 7 bases between the two germline ends. This CDR3 spans 13 amino acids. Germline assignment: CDR1 MRHNA and CDR2 SNTAGT. The chain's CDR3 is CASSAGHTDTQYF. CDR3 DNA sequence: TGTGCCAGCAGTGCGGGGCACACAGATACGCAGTATTTT.

The V and J genes are TRBV20-1 and TRBJ1-2; possible D gene TRBD1, 6 bases. Trimming shortened V by 4 bases and J by 2 bases, and 8 bases separated the two germline ends. The CDR3 spans 12 residues. The germline V gene encodes CDR1 DFQATT and CDR2 SNEGSKA (reference sequence). CDR3 bases: TGCAGTGCTAACCAGGGGAACTATGGCTACACCTTC. Its translation is CSANQGNYGYTF.

This chain links TRBV29-1 with TRBJ1-5; a possible D gene is TRBD1 (6 bases). The CDR3 spans 13 residues. CDR1 is SQVTM, CDR2 ANQGSEA, per germline. CDR3 sequence reads: CALSGGIDQPQHF. In nucleotides, the CDR3 is TGCGCCCTTTCGGGGGGCATAGATCAGCCCCAGCATTTT.

This clonotype occurred a few times. The chain links TRBV20-1 to TRBJ2-2, with 8 bases fitting TRBD1. Trimming at V came to 5 bases and at J to 1 base, leaving 12 bases not matched to a gene. CDR1 and CDR2 from the germline V gene are DFQATT and SNEGSKA (reference sequence). This CDR3 has 17 amino acids. CDR3: CSAPKQGVAGNTGELFF. The DNA for the CDR3 is TGCAGTGCTCCCAAACAGGGGGTAGCAGGGAACACCGGGGAGCTGTTTTTT.

This clonotype was picked up a small number of times. This chain joins TRBV4-2 and TRBJ2-2, with TRBD1 matching 11 bases. Germline V CDR1 and CDR2: LGHNA, YNFKEQ. V shed 5 bases, J shed 4 bases, and the junction held 9 bases outside the gene matches. The CDR3 sequence is 17 residues long. CDR3 in amino acids: CASSVNPGQGGTGELFF. In nucleotides, the CDR3 is TGTGCCAGCAGCGTTAATCCGGGACAGGGGGGCACCGGGGAGCTGTTTTTT.

The table lists this clonotype with many counts. This chain uses TRBV4-1 with TRBJ2-7; perhaps TRBD1 as D (5 bases). Trimming stripped 2 bases from V and 4 bases from J, with 15 bases between. Germline V lookup: CDR1 MGHRA, CDR2 YSYEKL. The CDR3 has 15 amino acids. CDR3 residues: CASSQTGSAWYEQYF. For the CDR3, the DNA is TGCGCCAGCAGCCAAACAGGTTCGGCCTGGTACGAGCAGTACTTC.

This clonotype occurred a few times. The J gene is TRBJ1-5, the V gene TRBV25-1, with TRBD1 matching over 9 bases. The CDR3 covers 14 residues. Per germline, CDR1 MGHDK and CDR2 SYGVNS. V shed 5 bases, J shed 6 bases, and the junction held 5 bases outside the gene matches. The CDR3 protein is CASSLGQGSQPQHF. The CDR3 DNA is TGTGCCAGCAGTCTGGGACAGGGCAGTCAGCCCCAGCATTTT.

This clonotype has only a few counts. The rearrangement links TRBV7-6 to TRBJ2-1; 7 bases fit TRBD2. Germline values: CDR1 SGHVS, CDR2 FNYEAQ. Germline trimming cut 5 bases from V and 8 bases from J; bases unmatched to any gene: 15. The CDR3 extends over 16 amino acids. Written as DNA, the CDR3 is TGTGCCAGCAGCCTCCAAGGGGACTACACGGGCCATGAGCAGTTCTTC. Its translation is CASSLQGDYTGHEQFF.

The chain combines TRBV9 with TRBJ2-5, with D possibly TRBD1 on 7 matching bases. The CDR3 is 16 residues long. Germline loops: CDR1 SGDLS, CDR2 YYNGEE. V gave up 0 bases and J gave up 4 bases, with 16 bases separating them. The CDR3 loop is CASSVARSGGLETQYF. CDR3 bases: TGTGCCAGCAGCGTAGCTCGGTCAGGGGGACTAGAGACCCAGTACTTC.

This clonotype was observed a few times. The gene calls are TRBV10-3 and TRBJ1-2, with D uncertain. V lost 5 bases and J lost 4, with 23 bases in between. The CDR3 has 17 residues. From germline, CDR1 is ENHRY and CDR2 SYGVKD. CDR3 nucleotide sequence: TGTGCCATCAGTAGGCGGCCCCGGGGAACCGGTACCTATGGCTACACCTTC. It yields the protein CAISRRPRGTGTYGYTF.

This clonotype was seen at least ten times. The chain is built from TRBV6-1 and TRBJ1-3; TRBD1 might be the D (5 bases). This CDR3 is built from 15 residues. Trimming left V 7 bases short and J 4 bases short, with 17 bases between. From germline, CDR1 is MNHNS and CDR2 SASEGT. CDR3 region: CASTSPGGEGNTIYF. The CDR3 nucleotides are TGTGCCAGCACCTCCCCGGGGGGAGAGGGAAACACCATATATTTT.

In this sample, this clonotype turned up many times. The chain employs TRBV6-5 and TRBJ2-1; perhaps TRBD2 as D (6 bases). CDR1 is MNHEY, CDR2 SVGAGI, per germline. The V and J ends lost 6 bases and 9 bases respectively, with 12 bases between them. This CDR3 is built from 12 residues. The CDR3 nucleotides read TGTGCCAGCAGCTTCCGGGGAGGTGAGCAGTTCTTC. Encoded protein: CASSFRGGEQFF.

A few counts support this clonotype. V gene TRBV5-1 combines with J gene TRBJ2-1, with 9 bases lining up with TRBD1. Looked up from germline, CDR1 is SGHRS and CDR2 is YFSETQ. V gave up 6 bases and J gave up 3 bases; unmatched junction bases: 10. This CDR3 has 16 amino acids. The CDR3 region is CASTSTGGTYYNEQFF. Here the CDR3 DNA reads TGCGCCAGCACCTCTACAGGGGGCACTTACTACAATGAGCAGTTCTTC.

The rearrangement uses TRBV20-1 and TRBJ1-4; D not certain. V was pared by 3 bases and J by 4 bases, with 12 bases between. CDR1 is DFQATT and CDR2 is SNEGSKA in the germline V gene (reference sequence). CDR3 length equals 14 residues. The CDR3 here is CSASPWEDNEKLFF. In nucleotides, the CDR3 is TGCAGTGCTAGCCCCTGGGAGGATAATGAAAAACTGTTTTTT.

With regard to this clonotype: At one end the junction does not follow the germline gene, possibly because of a read error. The V call is TRBV7-9, the J call TRBJ2-5, with TRBD1 matching over 8 bases. CDR3 length equals 16 residues. Germline lookup yields CDR1 SEHNR and CDR2 FQNEAQ (reference sequence). Here the CDR3 DNA reads TGTGACAGCAGCTTAAGTTTCTCGGACAGGGCGGAGACCCAGTACTTC. Amino acids: CDSSLSFSDRAETQYF.

This clonotype was picked up many times. The chain employs TRBV12-3 or TRBV12-4 and TRBJ1-1, with D tentatively TRBD1 (5 bases). Trimming left V 3 bases short and J 4 bases short, with 12 bases between. The CDR3 contains 14 residues. CDR3 DNA: TGTGCCAGCAGTTTCCAGGGTTTGATCACTGAAGCTTTCTTT. This translates into CASSFQGLITEAFF.

Many counts were recorded for this clonotype. The chain recombines TRBV28 with TRBJ2-4; TRBD1 matches 9 bases. The CDR3 sequence is 19 residues long. The V gene's germline CDR1 is MDHEN and CDR2 SYDVKM. J lost 3 bases, V lost 7 bases, and 19 bases had no gene match. The chain's CDR3 is CASMVRGIGTGLGKNIQYF. The CDR3 nucleotides are TGTGCCAGCATGGTTCGAGGCATCGGGACAGGGTTAGGCAAAAACATTCAGTACTTC.

This clonotype was seen only a few times. This chain joins TRBV30 and TRBJ2-2, with a weak D call TRBD1 (5 bases). Between the trimmed V and J ends, which lost 2 bases and 8 bases, there was a span of 9 bases. This CDR3 comprises 12 residues. The germline CDR1 and CDR2 sequences are GTSNPN and SVGIG (reference sequence). The CDR3 DNA is TGTGCCTGGAGTTCAGGGATTGGGGAGCTGTTTTTT. Amino acid sequence: CAWSSGIGELFF.

In its sample, this clonotype was seen a few times. V gene TRBV9 combines with J gene TRBJ2-2; D remains unclear. The CDR3 is 16 residues long. Trimming removed 4 bases from V and 2 bases from J, with 15 bases in between. Germline CDR1 is SGDLS and CDR2 is YYNGEE. In DNA form, the CDR3 reads TGTGCCAGCAGCCCTCTAATGGGCCGCAACACCGGGGAGCTGTTTTTT. Its protein product is CASSPLMGRNTGELFF.

The chain recombines TRBV2 with TRBJ2-1; 8 bases line up with TRBD1. This CDR3 has 15 amino acids. Germline loops: CDR1 SNHLY, CDR2 FYNNEI. Germline trimming cut 1 base from V and 6 bases from J; bases unmatched to any gene: 5. CDR3 region: CASSEGTGTVNEQFF. DNA for the CDR3: TGTGCCAGCAGTGAAGGGACAGGGACGGTCAATGAGCAGTTCTTC. Full variable domain (remainder filled in from reference TRBV2 and TRBJ2-1): EPEVTQTPSHQVTQMGQEVILRCVPISNHLYFYWYRQILGQKVEFLVSFYNNEISEKSEIFDDQFSVERPDGSNFTLKIRSTKLEDSAMYFCASSEGTGTVNEQFFGPGTRLTVL.

This clonotype was counted ten times or more. The rearrangement joins TRBV20-1 to TRBJ2-1; D is perhaps TRBD2 (5 bases). Trimming stripped 8 bases from V and 1 base from J, with 12 bases between. The germline gives CDR1 DFQATT, CDR2 SNEGSKA (reference sequence). The CDR3 spans 13 residues. As DNA, the CDR3 is TGCAGTTCAACCGGGGAATCCTACAATGAGCAGTTCTTC. Translating it yields CSSTGESYNEQFF.

The chain combines TRBV7-8 with TRBJ2-7; D perhaps matches TRBD1 (6 bases). The V end lost 5 bases, the J end lost 2 bases, and 19 bases lay between the germline ends. This CDR3 region has 16 residues. CDR1 and CDR2 (germline): SGHVS, FQNEAQ. The DNA of the CDR3 is TGTGCCAGCAGCGCTAATGAGGGGGTAGCACCCTACGAGCAGTACTTC. Its protein is CASSANEGVAPYEQYF.

This clonotype turned up a few times. The chain links TRBV7-6 to TRBJ2-1, with 7 bases that match TRBD2. The CDR3 totals 17 residues. After removal of 4 bases from V and 0 bases from J, the junction contained 9 bases not matched to a gene. CDR1 is SGHVS and CDR2 is FNYEAQ in the germline V gene. DNA of the CDR3: TGTGCCAGCAGCTCCTACAAGGGAGGGAGCTCCTACAATGAGCAGTTCTTC. Protein: CASSSYKGGSSYNEQFF. The complete variable domain, with remaining parts taken from reference TRBV7-6 and TRBJ2-1, reads GAGVSQSPRYKVTKRGQDVALRCDPISGHVSLYWYRQALGQGPEFLTYFNYEAQQDKSGLPNDRFSAERPEGSISTLTIQRTEQRDSAMYRCASSSYKGGSSYNEQFFGPGTRLTVL.